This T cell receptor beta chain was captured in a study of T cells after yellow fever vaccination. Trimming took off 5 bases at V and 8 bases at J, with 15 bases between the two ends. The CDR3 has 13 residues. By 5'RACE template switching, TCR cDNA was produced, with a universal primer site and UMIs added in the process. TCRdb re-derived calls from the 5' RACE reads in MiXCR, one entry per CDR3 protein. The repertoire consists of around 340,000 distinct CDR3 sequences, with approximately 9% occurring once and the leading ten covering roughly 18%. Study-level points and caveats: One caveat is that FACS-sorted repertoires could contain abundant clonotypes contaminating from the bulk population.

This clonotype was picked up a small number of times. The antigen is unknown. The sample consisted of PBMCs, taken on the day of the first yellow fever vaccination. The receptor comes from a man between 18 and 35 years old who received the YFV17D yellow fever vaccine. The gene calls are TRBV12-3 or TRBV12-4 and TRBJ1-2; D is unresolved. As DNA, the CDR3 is TGTGCCAGCAGTGACCTTCAACCCGGAGGCTACACCTTC. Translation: CASSDLQPGGYTF.